This T cell receptor beta chain was identified in a study of shared clonotypes between healthy human individuals. CDR1 is SGHTA and CDR2 is FQGNSA in the germline V gene. The ends were cut back, 10 bases at V and 8 bases at J, with 17 bases in the middle. The CDR3 runs 13 residues. Profiled with immunoSEQ multiplex PCR; TCRdb holds only in-frame clones, not every one. The profile shows about 1.1 million clones, about 80% of them singletons. The rearrangement joins TRBV7-2 to TRBJ1-4; the D is unclear. Sequencing was done on a sample of memory CD4+ T cells from PBMCs. Sample subset: CD45RA-negative fraction. The clonotype was recovered from a young man in good health. Some clones in this sample may be carry-over from other donors' samples. The CDR3 loop is CATTPRGGEKLFF. CDR3 sequence (DNA): TGTGCCACTACCCCGCGGGGAGGCGAAAAACTGTTTTTT. Combining the CDR3 with reference TRBV7-2 and TRBJ1-4 gives the whole variable domain GAGVSQSPSNKVTEKGKDVELRCDPISGHTALYWYRQSLGQGLEFLIYFQGNSAPDKSGLPSDRFSAERTGGSVSTLTIQRTQQEDSAVYLCATTPRGGEKLFFGSGTQLSVL.